The 5 T cell receptor beta chains presented below share a single source sample, sequenced in a study of T cells in Graves' hyperthyroidism and ophthalmopathy. RNA transcripts gave rise to amplified TCR beta CDR3 regions. TCR CDR3 underwent first-round RT-PCR with the HTBI primer set. TCRdb re-analysed the multiplex PCR reads in MiXCR, keeping a single row per CDR3 protein. The repertoire holds around 700,000 distinct CDR3 sequences, approximately 19% seen once, with over 15% in the top ten. Input material: blood. The receptors were sampled from a woman aged 50 to 65 with Graves' hyperthyroidism that later progressed to Graves' ophthalmopathy.

This clonotype was observed a handful of times. The chain joins TRBV12-5 to TRBJ1-5; D is uncertain. The CDR3 sequence is 15 residues long. The V gene lost 3 bases and the J gene lost 5 bases, with 14 bases spanning the gap. Germline values: CDR1 LGHNT, CDR2 FRNRAP. The CDR3 nucleotides are TGTGCTAGTGGTTTCTACTCACATGGGGATCAGCCCCAGCATTTT. Amino acid sequence: CASGFYSHGDQPQHF.

This clonotype was recorded at least ten times. The CDR3 sequence: CASSLLNFPVPDTQYF. The CDR3 nucleotides are TGTGCCAGCAGCTTATTGAACTTCCCCGTCCCAGATACGCAGTATTTT. V and J are TRBV7-9 and TRBJ2-3; D unresolved. The CDR3 covers 16 residues. CDR1 SEHNR and CDR2 FQNEAQ come from the germline V gene (reference sequence). Trimming pared 2 bases from V and 4 bases from J, leaving 16 bases between.

This clonotype was seen at least ten times. The chain employs TRBV6-2 or TRBV6-3 and TRBJ1-2; D ambiguous. The germline gives CDR1 MNHEY, CDR2 SVGEGT. Trimming removed 7 bases at V and 0 bases at J, with 6 bases between. The CDR3 sequence is 12 residues long. CDR3 bases: TGTGCCAGCATCGGGGCTAACTATGGCTACACCTTC. This codes for CASIGANYGYTF.

The V call is TRBV11-2, the J call TRBJ1-4; D is unresolved. The germline V gene has CDR1 SGHAT and CDR2 FQNNGV. With 1 base removed from V and 12 bases from J, the gap between germline ends came to 12 bases. The CDR3 contains 13 residues. CDR3 loop: CASSLVRLGELFF. The CDR3 bases are TGTGCCAGCAGCTTAGTAAGGCTGGGAGAACTGTTTTTT.

This chain connects TRBV5-8 to TRBJ1-2; D remains ambiguous. The CDR3 runs to 15 residues. V was trimmed by 1 base and J by 2 bases, leaving 12 bases between them. Germline loops: CDR1 SGHTS, CDR2 YDEGEE. The CDR3 coding sequence is TGTGCCAGCAGCTTGCCGACCAGCTTAAACTATGGCTACACCTTC. This codes for CASSLPTSLNYGYTF.